The rows below give T cell receptor beta chains drawn from one sample of a study of shared clonotypes between healthy human individuals. Sequencing was performed with immunoSEQ multiplex PCR; in TCRdb, only in-frame clones are kept and a portion is missing. Counted here are some 500,000 clones, roughly 95% occurring once; the ten biggest clones make up about 0.06%. Sequencing was carried out using naive CD4+ T cells sorted from blood. These receptors originate from a woman in her 30s in good health. CDR3s include the opening cysteine and the closing phenylalanine or tryptophan. A D gene is named only where the DNA matches it firmly.

>TRBV30|TRBJ2-7|-
CALRTGYEQYF
TGTGCCTTGAGAACCGGGTACGAGCAGTACTTC
>TRBV6-1|TRBJ2-7|TRBD2
CASPPVAGVLWQYF
TGTGCCAGCCCCCCAGTAGCGGGAGTCCTCTGGCAGTACTTC
>TRBV28|TRBJ1-5|-
CASSLPNQPQHF
TGTGCCAGCAGTTTACCGAATCAGCCCCAGCATTTT
>TRBV10-3|TRBJ2-7|-
CAISDQPDEQYF
TGTGCCATCAGTGACCAACCTGACGAGCAGTACTTC
>TRBV7-2|TRBJ2-1|-
CASSLEWVGYEQFF
TGTGCCAGCAGCTTAGAGTGGGTGGGGTATGAGCAGTTCTTC
>TRBV11-2|TRBJ1-1|-
CASRARQGMNTEAFF
TGTGCCAGCAGAGCACGGCAGGGGATGAACACTGAAGCTTTCTTT
>TRBV9|TRBJ1-1|TRBD1
CASSPRPGTGNTEAFF
TGTGCCAGCAGCCCCCGTCCCGGGACAGGGAACACTGAAGCTTTCTTT
>TRBV28|TRBJ1-1|-
CASRVDSPSTEAFF
TGTGCCAGCAGGGTTGACAGTCCCAGCACTGAAGCTTTCTTT
>TRBV18|TRBJ2-1|TRBD1
CASSRTTGGGYNEQFF
TGTGCCAGCTCACGCACCACAGGGGGCGGCTACAATGAGCAGTTCTTC
>TRBV28|TRBJ2-3|-
CASSLFQGSTDTQYF
TGTGCCAGCAGTTTATTTCAGGGGAGCACAGATACGCAGTATTTT
>TRBV6-6|TRBJ2-5|-
CASSYSRWETQYF
TGTGCCAGCAGTTACTCACGGTGGGAGACCCAGTACTTC
>TRBV15|TRBJ1-5|TRBD1
CATSTGGHQPQHF
TGTGCCACCAGCACAGGGGGCCATCAGCCCCAGCATTTT
>TRBV18|TRBJ2-5|-
CASSPSRAGETQYF
TGTGCCAGCTCACCTTCTCGGGCCGGAGAGACCCAGTACTTC
>TRBV19|TRBJ2-1|TRBD2
CASGGLGTSETYNEQFF
TGTGCCAGTGGGGGCTTGGGGACTAGCGAGACCTACAATGAGCAGTTCTTC
>TRBV18|TRBJ1-4|-
CASSLQGGEKLFF
TGTGCCAGCTCACTGCAGGGTGGTGAAAAACTGTTTTTT
>TRBV5-1|TRBJ2-1|-
CASSWGSSYNEQFF
TGCGCCAGCAGCTGGGGGAGCTCCTACAATGAGCAGTTCTTC
>TRBV27|TRBJ2-5|-
CASSASRETQYF
TGTGCCAGCAGTGCCTCTAGGGAGACCCAGTACTTC
>TRBV28|TRBJ1-2|-
CASSFIANYGYTF
TGTGCCAGCAGTTTTATTGCTAACTATGGCTACACCTTC
>TRBV18|TRBJ2-3|-
CASSIISGSTDTQYF
TGTGCCAGCTCAATAATTAGCGGCAGCACAGATACGCAGTATTTT
>TRBV15|TRBJ2-7|TRBD2
CATSTPGLAGGDNHEQYF
TGTGCCACCAGTACCCCGGGACTAGCGGGAGGTGATAATCACGAGCAGTACTTC
>TRBV7-2|TRBJ2-5|-
CASSSQGVQETQYF
TGTGCCAGCAGCTCACAGGGTGTCCAAGAGACCCAGTACTTC
>TRBV29-1|TRBJ1-2|-
CSVVYEPLRGYTF
TGCAGCGTTGTTTATGAGCCATTGAGGGGCTACACCTTC
>TRBV5-1|TRBJ2-1|-
CASSAGQLEQFF
TGCGCCAGCAGCGCTGGACAGCTTGAGCAGTTCTTC
>TRBV6-1|TRBJ2-7|-
CASSEPGSGSYEQCF
TGTGCCAGCAGTGAACCCGGTAGCGGCTCCTACGAGCAGTGCTTC
>TRBV5-1|TRBJ2-3|-
CASSLAELSPDTQYF
TGCGCCAGCAGCTTGGCCGAGCTCTCCCCAGATACGCAGTATTTT
>TRBV6-5|TRBJ2-3|-
CASSYAGNTDTQYF
TGTGCCAGCAGTTACGCGGGTAACACAGATACGCAGTATTTT
>TRBV10-2|TRBJ2-3|-
CASRGIGSTDTQYF
TGCGCCAGCAGGGGTATCGGGAGCACAGATACGCAGTATTTT